The sequence of this TCR beta chain was determined in a study of cytomegalovirus exposure and HLA in healthy donors. At the level of the study: There were approximately 85 million unique TCRs (from HLA-typed donors) in an early data release. In terms of ancestry, the Caucasian-associated cluster contained roughly 81% of the 300 to 400 genotyped donors. Notes on the study in general: The study put 150 or so TCR beta chains on its list as cytomegalovirus-associated. When analyzed later, a missense DCLRE1C variant was found to be linked to TCR beta V- and J-gene trimming.

Use of 60 Vbeta and 13 Jbeta primers characterized the PCR. Only in-frame clones appear in the TCRdb table, and some are missing; sequencing was by immunoSEQ multiplex PCR. The data show 150,000 to 200,000 clones, with about 80% seen just once and about 2.3% held by the top ten. As regards this clone: Its antigen is undetermined. A read error may account for a junction end that differs from germline.

Germline V gene lookup returns CDR1 LNHDA and CDR2 SQIVND (reference sequence). The CDR3 covers 11 residues. The rearrangement links TRBV19 to TRBJ2-3, with D possibly being TRBD2 (5 bases). The source of this sequence is a woman aged 50 to 60 in good health and CMV-seronegative. Sequenced sample: PBMCs. The CDR3 region has the DNA TGTGCCAGTAGTATAGGAGGGCGCTTGGATTTT. Translating gives CASSIGGRLDF.